This T cell receptor beta chain emerged from a study of blood T cell repertoires in COVID-19. This CDR3 is built from 12 residues. Germline assignment: CDR1 MNHEY and CDR2 SVGEGT. Trimming stripped 5 bases from V and 2 bases from J, with 7 bases between. TCRdb's copy holds only in-frame clones and misses some; the assay was immunoSEQ multiplex PCR. The sample gives 70,000 to 90,000 clones, roughly 82% of which show up once; approximately 8% is in the top ten. The material sequenced was peripheral blood. The chain links TRBV6-2 or TRBV6-3 to TRBJ2-7, with D maybe TRBD1 (5 bases). The TCR was taken from a man in his fifties or sixties with active COVID-19. This CDR3 is CASSQGAYEQYF. The CDR3, as DNA: TGTGCCAGCAGTCAAGGGGCCTACGAGCAGTACTTC.